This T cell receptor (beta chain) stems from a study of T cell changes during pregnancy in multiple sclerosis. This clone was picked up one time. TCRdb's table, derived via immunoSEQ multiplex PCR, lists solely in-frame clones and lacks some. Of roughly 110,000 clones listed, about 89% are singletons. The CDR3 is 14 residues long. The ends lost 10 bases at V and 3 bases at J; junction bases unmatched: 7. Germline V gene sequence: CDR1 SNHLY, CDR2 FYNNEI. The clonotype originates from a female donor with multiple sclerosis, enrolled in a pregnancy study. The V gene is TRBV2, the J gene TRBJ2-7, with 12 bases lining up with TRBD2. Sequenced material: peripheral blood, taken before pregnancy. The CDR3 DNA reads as TGTGCCATTGGACTAGCGGGAAGGTTCTACGAGCAGTACTTC. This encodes CAIGLAGRFYEQYF.